What follows describes a single T cell receptor (beta chain). The sample is drawn from a study of OX40 agonist ivuxolimab in advanced cancers. In the study overall: Three patients responded partially, comprising one with hepatocellular carcinoma and two with cutaneous melanoma.

Deletions cut 6 bases from V and 3 bases from J, with 20 bases between. Germline V lookup: CDR1 MNHNY, CDR2 SVGAGI (reference sequence). The CDR3 is 16 residues long. Clones were sequenced by immunoSEQ multiplex PCR, and TCRdb holds only the in-frame ones, with some missing. Here the sample spans about 36,000 clones, about 70% being singletons. This material consisted of CD4+ or CD8+ T cells sorted from blood, taken in a trial of the OX40 agonist ivuxolimab. This receptor was obtained from an adult with an advanced solid tumor such as melanoma, head and neck, liver or kidney cancer. The chain carries TRBV6-6 and TRBJ1-2, with a weak D call TRBD1 (5 bases). The CDR3 reads CASSLSNGGGYYGYTF. As DNA, the CDR3 is TGTGCCAGCAGCCTAAGCAACGGGGGAGGATACTATGGCTACACCTTC.